The sequence of this TCR beta chain was determined in a study of T cell repertoires in cytomegalovirus infection. Study overall: An indication of both CMV infection and matching HLA type came from public TCR beta signatures.

Study-wide points: Identification of carriers of CMV plus the relevant HLA was achieved through cumulative public TCR beta family frequency. CMV-specific TCR beta clonotypes restricted by HLA-C dominated the ex vivo response.

TCRdb called the reads again in MiXCR, with one record for every CDR3 protein. The table shows more than 650,000 distinct CDR3 sequences, with roughly 36% occurring only once. For this clonotype: The antigen is unknown. One junction end does not reproduce the germline sequence, and a read error may be involved.

The receptor's source is a human donor in good health (CMV status not recorded). Some clones in this sample may be carry-over from other donors' samples. The sequencing sample was made of PBMCs.

The CDR3 region has the DNA TGTGCCATCAGTTACTCGGCCCTTAATAACTATGGCTACACCTTC. This gives the protein CAISYSALNNYGYTF. The rearrangement joins TRBV6-8 to TRBJ1-2, with D unclear. CDR1 MNHGY and CDR2 SAAAGT come from the germline V gene. The CDR3 spans 15 residues.